This T cell receptor (beta chain) was retrieved from a study of CD8+CD57+ T cells in acquired aplastic anemia. Whole-study findings and limits: Overlap between patients and controls comprised almost 30 CD8+ CDR3 sequences.

In regard to this clonotype: Its specificity is not known. It may be a read error: a sequence one base away is much more abundant.

The authors sequenced patients whose flow cytometry had shown CD8+CD57+ cell expansion. Genomic DNA was employed as the template in profiling TCR beta VDJ and CDR3. TCRdb itself ran the reads through MiXCR, one entry per CDR3 protein. The repertoire has hundreds of thousands of distinct CDR3 sequences, roughly 82% of them found once; the top ten carry about 41%. Trimming removed 7 bases at V and 15 bases at J, with 27 bases between. This CDR3 is built from 14 residues. Looked up from germline, CDR1 is SGDLS and CDR2 is YYNGEE. The receptor was derived from a human donor with aplastic anemia. The chain combines TRBV9 with TRBJ2-3; D remains ambiguous. Sequenced input: sorted CD4+, CD8+, or CD8+CD57+ T cells (not recorded which) from PBMCs. The CDR3 region is CASGVAGNIQSFYF. DNA of the CDR3: TGTGCCAGCGGAGTAGCTGGGAACATTCAGTCCTTCTATTTT.